The 15 T cell receptor beta chains listed next were all sequenced from one sample in a study of blood T cell repertoires in COVID-19. Profiled with immunoSEQ multiplex PCR; TCRdb holds only in-frame clones, not every one. The data show about 74,000 clones, about 91% seen once. The sequencing sample was made of peripheral blood. The receptors were sampled from a woman older than 75 with active or convalescent COVID-19.

The V call is TRBV12-3 or TRBV12-4, the J call TRBJ2-7, with D possibly TRBD2 on 5 matching bases. The ends were cut back, 2 bases at V and 7 bases at J, with 6 bases in the middle. This CDR3 is 11 amino acids long. The CDR3 bases are TGTGCCAGCAGTTTACCGGGGGAGCAGTACTTC. Amino acid sequence: CASSLPGEQYF.

The V gene is TRBV12-5, the J gene TRBJ2-3; 15 bases agree with TRBD2. J gave up 3 bases and V 5 bases, and 3 bases lay outside the gene matches. Per germline, CDR1 LGHNT and CDR2 FRNRAP. The CDR3 is 16 residues long. CDR3: CASGPGTSGRTDTQYF. CDR3 nucleotide sequence: TGTGCTAGTGGTCCCGGGACTAGCGGGAGGACAGATACGCAGTATTTT.

The DNA of the CDR3 is TGCGCCAGCAGCTTAGGACAGGGGGCGCGTGTAGATACGCAGTATTTT. Translated: CASSLGQGARVDTQYF. The V and J genes are TRBV5-1 and TRBJ2-3, with 11 bases that match TRBD1. The V gene's germline CDR1 is SGHRS and CDR2 YFSETQ. V shed 2 bases and J 5 bases; nucleotides not matched to a gene: 7. This CDR3 region has 16 residues.

The table lists this clone with a few counts. V gene TRBV19 combines with J gene TRBJ2-7, with D hard to call. The germline V gene encodes CDR1 LNHDA and CDR2 SQIVND (reference sequence). The CDR3 totals 10 residues. Trimming stripped 10 bases from V and 4 bases from J, with 8 bases between. The CDR3 loop reads CAIVGYEQYF. As DNA, the CDR3 is TGTGCCATCGTCGGGTACGAGCAGTACTTC.

This chain connects TRBV30 to TRBJ1-4, with 9 bases aligning to TRBD1. Trimming took 5 bases from V and 5 from J; bases not matched to a gene: 9. Germline assignment: CDR1 GTSNPN and CDR2 SVGIG (reference sequence). This CDR3 has 15 amino acids. As DNA, the CDR3 is TGTGCCTGGGGGACAGGGAAAGGGGGGAATGAAAAACTGTTTTTT. Translation: CAWGTGKGGNEKLFF.

The rearrangement joins TRBV5-1 to TRBJ1-1; a possible D gene is TRBD1 (5 bases). CDR1 SGHRS and CDR2 YFSETQ come from the germline V gene. V was shortened by 2 bases and J by 4 bases, with 12 bases between the two germline ends. The CDR3 has 14 residues. The CDR3 is CASSFQGLGTEAFF. CDR3 in DNA: TGCGCCAGCAGCTTCCAGGGCTTGGGCACTGAAGCTTTCTTT.

The gene calls are TRBV19 and TRBJ1-2; D is unresolved. Looked up from germline, CDR1 is LNHDA and CDR2 is SQIVND (reference sequence). The CDR3 runs 15 residues. With 1 base removed from V and 2 bases from J, the gap between germline ends came to 11 bases. The CDR3 reads CASSIAIGENYGYTF. The CDR3 DNA sequence: TGTGCCAGTAGTATAGCAATCGGGGAAAACTATGGCTACACCTTC. Complete variable domain (other parts from reference TRBV19 and TRBJ1-2): DGGITQSPKYLFRKEGQNVTLSCEQNLNHDAMYWYRQDPGQGLRLIYYSQIVNDFQKGDIAEGYSVSREKKESFPLTVTSAQKNPTAFYLCASSIAIGENYGYTFGSGTRLTVV.

The chain joins TRBV5-1 to TRBJ1-1; D not resolved. Germline lookup yields CDR1 SGHRS and CDR2 YFSETQ. The CDR3 is 13 amino acids. V gave up 0 bases and J gave up 1 base, with 4 bases separating them. The CDR3 here is CASSLARNTEAFF. The CDR3 DNA is TGCGCCAGCAGCTTGGCCAGGAACACTGAAGCTTTCTTT.

The genes are TRBV5-6 and TRBJ1-6; D may be TRBD1 (5 bases). Germline V gives CDR1 SGHDT, CDR2 YYEEEE. The CDR3 is made up of 17 amino acids. V was cut by 4 bases and J by 0 bases, with 14 bases left in between. The CDR3 is CASSPRMGGSYNSPLHF. The CDR3 DNA reads TGTGCCAGCAGCCCACGCATGGGGGGCTCCTATAATTCACCCCTCCACTTT. Full variable domain (missing parts from reference TRBV5-6 and TRBJ1-6): DAGVTQSPTHLIKTRGQQVTLRCSPKSGHDTVSWYQQALGQGPQFIFQYYEEEERQRGNFPDRFSGHQFPNYSSELNVNALLLGDSALYLCASSPRMGGSYNSPLHFGNGTRLTVT.

The chain carries TRBV10-2 and TRBJ2-7; D is uncertain. V lost 4 bases to trimming and J lost 4 bases, with 8 bases between them. Per germline, CDR1 WSHSY and CDR2 SAAADI. The CDR3 contains 12 residues. The CDR3 loop reads CASSGAEYEQYF. As DNA, the CDR3 is TGCGCCAGCAGTGGGGCCGAGTACGAGCAGTACTTC.

CDR3 nucleotide sequence: TGTGCCAGCAGCCAAGGACTATATAGACAGGGATACAATGAGCAGTTCTTC. This gives the protein CASSQGLYRQGYNEQFF. The chain recombines TRBV3-1 (or the pseudogene TRBV3-2) with TRBJ2-1, with 7 bases fitting TRBD1. V lost 1 base to trimming and J lost 4 bases; unmatched junction nucleotides: 10. The CDR3 has 17 residues. Germline CDR1 LGHDT, CDR2 YNNKEL (reference sequence).

This clone was counted a single time. This chain uses TRBV19 with TRBJ1-5, with a tentative D call TRBD1 (6 bases). Germline loops: CDR1 LNHDA, CDR2 SQIVND (reference sequence). The CDR3 has 14 amino acids. The V end lost 5 bases, the J end lost 7 bases, and 15 bases lay between the germline ends. The CDR3 protein is CASSPQGREQPQHF. The CDR3, as DNA: TGTGCCAGTAGTCCACAGGGAAGGGAACAGCCCCAGCATTTT.

This CDR3 is CASSLSGRLNSGANVLTF. The CDR3 DNA follows: TGTGCCAGCAGTTTAAGCGGCAGGCTAAACTCTGGGGCCAACGTCCTGACTTTC. The rearrangement links TRBV27 to TRBJ2-6, with D maybe TRBD2 (5 bases). Germline V gene lookup returns CDR1 MNHEY and CDR2 SMNVEV (reference sequence). V was shortened by 2 bases and J by 0 bases, with 14 bases between the two germline ends. This CDR3 is 18 amino acids long.

The chain has TRBV6-5 and TRBJ1-1; 7 nucleotides agree with TRBD1. From germline, CDR1 is MNHEY and CDR2 SVGAGI. This CDR3 is built from 14 residues. The trim removed 4 bases at V and 4 bases at J, leaving 6 bases unmatched. The CDR3 sequence: CASSSEGAGTEAFF. The CDR3 DNA follows: TGTGCCAGCAGTTCTGAGGGGGCTGGCACTGAAGCTTTCTTT.

This chain links TRBV19 with TRBJ2-3, with a tentative D call TRBD1 (5 bases). V was shortened by 5 bases and J by 7 bases, with 13 bases between the two germline ends. The CDR3 loop spans 13 amino acids. CDR1 and CDR2 (germline): LNHDA, SQIVND (reference sequence). CDR3 coding DNA: TGTGCCAGTAGTGTCGGACAAGCAAATACGCAGTATTTT. Protein sequence: CASSVGQANTQYF.